The rows below give T cell receptor beta chains drawn from one sample of a study of control samples from healthy donors and cancer patients. Sequencing was performed with immunoSEQ multiplex PCR; in TCRdb, only in-frame clones are kept and a portion is missing. Found here are 100,000 or so clones, about four fifths of them singletons; the top ten hold approximately 13%. The sequencing sample was made of blood. These receptors were obtained from a woman aged 45-65 years in good health. Each CDR3 is given with its conserved first and last residue. Each record gives: D gene, CDR3 length, V gene, clone size, J gene, CDR3 protein, CDR3 DNA. D genes are given only for firm matches. Clone size appears in some rows only: once, few, many, or a class for an expanded clone.

>NA|12|TRBV28|NA|TRBJ2-7
CASSLGGYEQYF
TGTGCCAGCAGTTTGGGGGGTTACGAGCAGTACTTC
>NA|16|TRBV19|medium-sized|TRBJ1-1
CASSNRRGNGGTEAFF
TGTGCCAGTAGTAATCGGAGGGGCAATGGTGGGACTGAAGCTTTCTTT
>TRBD1|16|TRBV27|NA|TRBJ2-7
CASSPTGVNLSYEQYF
TGTGCCAGCAGTCCGACAGGGGTGAACTTATCCTACGAGCAGTACTTC
>NA|14|TRBV19|once|TRBJ2-1
CASSSPERGNEQFF
TGTGCCAGTAGTAGCCCCGAAAGGGGCAATGAGCAGTTCTTC
>TRBD1|14|TRBV5-1|NA|TRBJ2-5
CASSLGQGIGTQYF
TGCGCCAGCAGCTTGGGACAGGGAATAGGGACCCAGTACTTC
>NA|15|TRBV13|NA|TRBJ2-3
CASSLSTNAPDTQYF
TGTGCCAGCAGCTTAAGTACAAACGCCCCAGATACGCAGTATTTT
>TRBD1|16|TRBV7-2|NA|TRBJ2-3
CASSVGQGPLGDTQYF
TGTGCCAGCAGCGTGGGACAGGGGCCCCTTGGGGATACGCAGTATTTT
>TRBD1|17|TRBV24-1|NA|TRBJ1-5
CATSDATGALSNQPQHF
TGTGCCACCAGTGATGCGACAGGGGCCCTTAGCAATCAGCCCCAGCATTTT
>TRBD1|19|TRBV5-5|NA|TRBJ2-6
CASSPLLRDRVSGANVLTF
TGTGCCAGCAGCCCCCTTCTCCGGGACAGAGTTTCTGGGGCCAACGTCCTGACTTTC
>NA|13|TRBV5-4|NA|TRBJ1-2
CASSLEPRRGYTF
TGTGCCAGCAGCTTGGAACCAAGAAGGGGCTACACCTTC
>NA|15|TRBV9|NA|TRBJ1-3
CASSVEAGTGNTIYF
TGTGCCAGCAGCGTAGAAGCAGGGACAGGAAACACCATATATTTT
>TRBD1|17|TRBV6-1|NA|TRBJ2-2
CASSEVEQGAKTGELFF
TGTGCCAGCAGTGAAGTTGAACAGGGGGCTAAGACCGGGGAGCTGTTTTTT
>NA|12|TRBV6-1|NA|TRBJ1-5
CASSEGNQPQHF
TGTGCCAGCAGTGAAGGCAATCAGCCCCAGCATTTT
>NA|16|TRBV4-1|NA|TRBJ1-1
CASSQEPGRGNTEAFF
TGCGCCAGCAGCCAAGAGCCAGGGCGAGGAAACACTGAAGCTTTCTTT
>TRBD1|12|TRBV27|NA|TRBJ1-2
CASSMTGGGYTF
TGTGCCAGCAGCATGACAGGGGGCGGCTACACCTTC
>NA|14|TRBV6-6|few|TRBJ2-2
CASTKEGGGGELFF
TGTGCCAGCACCAAAGAGGGGGGAGGCGGGGAGCTGTTTTTT
>NA|12|TRBV3-1/TRBV3-2|NA|TRBJ2-7
CASSPRRGEQYF
TGTGCCAGCAGTCCCAGGAGGGGCGAGCAGTACTTC
>NA|15|TRBV6-6|NA|TRBJ1-6
CASTPGNSYNSPLHF
TGTGCCAGCACTCCAGGGAACTCCTATAATTCACCCCTCCACTTT
>TRBD1|14|TRBV6-4|NA|TRBJ1-5
CASSPGQGALPQHF
TGTGCCAGCAGCCCCGGACAGGGGGCCCTGCCCCAGCATTTT
>TRBD2|15|TRBV4-2|NA|TRBJ2-7
CASSQDPSGDYEQYF
TGTGCCAGCAGCCAAGATCCTAGCGGGGACTACGAGCAGTACTTC
>NA|15|TRBV7-2|NA|TRBJ2-1
CASSPGLQSRNEQFF
TGTGCCAGCAGCCCGGGTCTCCAAAGCAGGAATGAGCAGTTCTTC
>TRBD2|15|TRBV7-9|NA|TRBJ2-3
CASSLGAGRTDTQYF
TGTGCCAGCAGCTTAGGAGCGGGACGCACAGATACGCAGTATTTT
>NA|17|TRBV27|NA|TRBJ1-6
CASSFGVQRGYNSPLHF
TGTGCCAGCAGTTTTGGAGTCCAGAGGGGATATAATTCACCCCTCCACTTT
>NA|11|TRBV7-8|NA|TRBJ1-1
CASSPGPASFF
TGTGCCAGCAGCCCGGGACCTGCCTCTTTCTTT
>TRBD1|15|TRBV7-2|NA|TRBJ2-3
CASSLDRRNTDTQYF
TGTGCCAGCAGTCTGGACAGGCGAAACACAGATACGCAGTATTTT
>NA|13|TRBV7-8|NA|TRBJ2-2
CASSLFGVGELFF
TGTGCCAGCAGCTTATTTGGTGTCGGGGAGCTGTTTTTT
>NA|13|TRBV28|NA|TRBJ1-2
CASTLYREDGYTF
TGTGCCAGCACTCTCTACAGGGAGGATGGCTACACCTTC
>NA|13|TRBV11-2|NA|TRBJ1-5
CASSREEDQPQHF
TGTGCCAGCAGCAGGGAGGAAGATCAGCCCCAGCATTTT
>TRBD1|15|TRBV2|NA|TRBJ1-5
CASSDTGGAHQPQHF
TGTGCCAGCAGTGATACAGGGGGCGCACATCAGCCCCAGCATTTT
>NA|12|TRBV18|NA|TRBJ2-7
CASSATDYEQYF
TGTGCCAGCTCAGCCACAGACTACGAGCAGTACTTC
>NA|15|TRBV3-1/TRBV3-2|once|TRBJ1-1
CASSQVNQLNTEAFF
TGTGCCAGCAGCCAAGTCAACCAGTTGAACACTGAAGCTTTCTTT
>NA|14|TRBV9|NA|TRBJ2-3
CASTGGGDTDTQYF
TGTGCCAGCACCGGAGGAGGGGACACAGATACGCAGTATTTT